A selection of T cell receptor beta chains follows, all from one sample in a study of blood T cell repertoires in COVID-19. The repertoire was sequenced with immunoSEQ multiplex PCR; TCRdb's copy has only in-frame clones and lacks some. The sample includes approximately 220,000 clones, about 80% of them seen just once. Sequences were obtained from peripheral blood. The receptors were gathered from a woman aged 25 to 45 who had recovered from COVID-19. The CDR3 runs from the conserved cysteine through the conserved F or W. D genes are given only for firm matches. Only part of the rows carry a size: once, few, many, or a class if the clone is expanded.

CDR3nt	CDR3aa	abundance	v_gene	j_gene	d_gene
TGTGCCAGCAGGTTAGCGAAACAGGAGCAGTTCTTC	CASRLAKQEQFF	NA	TRBV28	TRBJ2-1	NA
TGTGCCAGCAGCTTAGCGGGACTAGGTGTGACCCAGTACTTC	CASSLAGLGVTQYF	NA	TRBV11-1	TRBJ2-5	TRBD2
TGTGCCAGCAGTACGATCTGGGGACAGCTAGCCTACGAGCAGTACTTC	CASSTIWGQLAYEQYF	NA	TRBV28	TRBJ2-7	TRBD1
TGTGCCAGCAGTGAACCCGAGGCCGGGGGAAGACCCTACGAGCAGTACTTC	CASSEPEAGGRPYEQYF	NA	TRBV2	TRBJ2-7	NA
TGTGCCAGCAGTGACAGGGACGAGCAGTACTTC	CASSDRDEQYF	NA	TRBV28	TRBJ2-7	TRBD1
TGTGCCAGCAGCCCCGCGGGCTCCACAGATACGCAGTATTTT	CASSPAGSTDTQYF	many	TRBV9	TRBJ2-3	NA
TGTGCCTGCGCGGGGAATCCCGAAGAAAAACTGTTTTTT	CACAGNPEEKLFF	NA	TRBV28	TRBJ1-4	NA
TGCGCCAGCAGCCGATTAAGGGAGCGGGAGGGCCAAAGCACAGATACGCAGTATTTT	CASSRLREREGQSTDTQYF	NA	TRBV5-1	TRBJ2-3	TRBD2
TGTGCCTGGAGTGTACTCATGCCCGGGGAGCTGTTTTTT	CAWSVLMPGELFF	NA	TRBV30	TRBJ2-2	NA
TGCAGTGCTAGTAGCCCGAACACTGAAGCTTTCTTT	CSASSPNTEAFF	NA	TRBV20-1	TRBJ1-1	NA
TGTGCCAGCAGCCAGATCTACAATGAGCAGTTCTTC	CASSQIYNEQFF	few	TRBV5-6	TRBJ2-1	NA
TGTGCCAGCAGCGTAGAAGGGAGAGGGAACTATGGCTACACCTTC	CASSVEGRGNYGYTF	NA	TRBV9	TRBJ1-2	NA
TGTGCCACCAGTGACCGACAGGAGAGCACAGATACGCAGTATTTT	CATSDRQESTDTQYF	NA	TRBV24-1	TRBJ2-3	NA
TGCGCCAGCAGCTTGGGGGACAGATTTAATGAAAAACTGTTTTTT	CASSLGDRFNEKLFF	NA	TRBV5-1	TRBJ1-4	TRBD1
TGTGCCAGCAGCCCGCCGGGACATGCAACTAATGAAAAACTGTTTTTT	CASSPPGHATNEKLFF	NA	TRBV7-9	TRBJ1-4	NA
TGTGCCAGCCGGAGGGAGGGCTATTGGACGCAGTATTTT	CASRREGYWTQYF	NA	TRBV12-3/TRBV12-4	TRBJ2-3	TRBD2
TGTGCCAGCACCGGGGAGGGGTTCTTACTCTACACCTTC	CASTGEGFLLYTF	NA	TRBV5-4	TRBJ1-2	NA
TGTGCCAGCAGCGTAGCCCAGGACACTGAAGCTTTCTTT	CASSVAQDTEAFF	once	TRBV9	TRBJ1-1	NA
TGTGCCAGCAGTTTATGGTCTGCGGGAGGCTCCTACGAGCAGTACTTC	CASSLWSAGGSYEQYF	NA	TRBV28	TRBJ2-7	TRBD2
TGCGCCAGCAGCTTAACCGGGACAGGGGATTCCTACGAGCAGTACTTC	CASSLTGTGDSYEQYF	NA	TRBV5-1	TRBJ2-7	TRBD1